Included here is one T cell receptor beta chain sequence, with context. Antigen unknown. TCRdb analysed the 5' RACE reads with MiXCR anew, one entry per CDR3 protein. The profile shows 500,000 to 650,000 distinct CDR3 sequences, under 8.5% of them singletons. The source of the sample is a study of identical twins. Among all donors, each was a healthy Caucasian. The CDR3 sequence is 14 residues long. V was pared by 9 bases and J by 9 bases, with 18 bases between. The germline gives CDR1 LNHNV, CDR2 YYDKDF (reference sequence). The study, taken as a whole, reports: With monozygotic twins, out-of-frame TCR alpha sharing exceeded what models estimated.

In addition, the sample was reused for a study of yellow fever vaccine responses in identical twins. That work states: Twins showed a vaccine T cell response that reportedly seemed partly convergent, partly personalized.

This TCR was sampled from a woman between 18 and 29 years old in good health. This chain connects TRBV15 to TRBJ1-6; no firm D call. Sequencing was performed on PBMCs. CDR3 region: CATWTPLGRSPLHF. CDR3 DNA: TGTGCCACTTGGACTCCTTTAGGGCGTTCACCCCTCCACTTT. The full variable domain, in which reference TRBV15 and TRBJ1-6 provide the parts outside the CDR3, is DAMVIQNPRYQVTQFGKPVTLSCSQTLNHNVMYWYQQKSSQAPKLLFHYYDKDFNNEADTPDNFQSRRPNTSFCFLDIRSPGLGDTAMYLCATWTPLGRSPLHFGNGTRLTVT.